This TCR beta chain emerged from a study of T cell clones after liver transplantation. The data were produced by immunoSEQ multiplex PCR, yet TCRdb's version contains in-frame clones alone and is incomplete. The data show tens of thousands of clones, 75% to 90% seen once. This CDR3 has 12 residues. Germline CDR1 reads LNHDA; CDR2 reads SQIVND (reference sequence). The V end was cut by 5 bases, the J end by 9 bases, with 11 bases between. This chain uses TRBV19 with TRBJ2-1, with D hard to call. The sample here was CD4+ T cells from blood, taken 12 months after liver transplant. This sequence originates from a human patient who received a liver transplant. Some T cells may trace back to the graft donor. The CDR3: CASSELRSEQFF. As DNA, the CDR3 is TGTGCCAGTAGTGAATTGCGCAGTGAGCAGTTCTTC.